This TCR beta chain was captured by sequencing in a study of blood T cell repertoires in COVID-19 (dated by TCRdb to about 2020). Turning to the overall study: The collaborator samples originated in the United States, Italy and Spain and spanned the acute and convalescent phases of COVID-19. The material from the prospective study consisted of cDNA or gDNA derived from T cells, B-cell-depleted T cells, or PBMCs. Deeply sampled blood TCRbeta repertoires from subjects exposed to, actively infected with, or recovered from COVID-19 were included in the dataset. The repertoires were released in a freely available public database meant as a resource for research on the immune response to SARS-CoV-2. The samples were drawn from the first 160 participants of the ongoing ImmuneRACE study and from more than 1,000 subjects provided by 6 global collaborators. A de-identified subject ID, COVID-19 status, age in years and sex were almost always included in the sample metadata. Where HLA class I and class II types were available, the types were taken from metadata supplied by the sample provider, not from assay-based typing. Paper-wide results and their limitations: The amount of clinical and demographic metadata varied by source and participant and was provided uncurated.

The immunoSEQ Assay, a bias-controlled multiplex PCR, was used to amplify TCRbeta CDR3 regions from genomic DNA. The paper's processing steps were these. Within the assay, amplification of reference gene primers was used to estimate how many nucleated cells each sample contained. To quantify the absolute abundance of each unique TCRbeta CDR3 rearrangement, sequence reads were collapsed and filtered. For each sample, productive Simpson clonality was calculated as the square root of Simpson's diversity index across productive rearrangements. Held by TCRdb, this immuneACCESS table contains in-frame sequences only and omits some clones. Under half of the omission traces to an unresolved V gene where checked; the cause of the rest is unknown. V, J and clone size were drawn from that table, and D and trimming were deduced from the DNA. The sample table contains some 200,000 clones; only one count was recorded for around 89% of them. The ten biggest clones cover roughly 8.8% of the sample.

The germline V gene sets CDR1 to SGHNT and CDR2 to YENEEA. The CDR3 contains 20 residues, cysteine and phenylalanine counted. Here the CDR3 DNA is all that survives: 60 bases in frame from base 1. V loses 0 bases, J loses 0 bases, and the germline ends lie 18 bases apart. Note on this clone: This clone's antigen is unknown. Qualities for individual bases were not recorded, and no much larger clone is one base off.

Enrolling through a virtual design, the prospective study's participants ranged in age from roughly 18 to 90 years and lived across 24 United States geographic areas. In the prospective study, cohorts were assigned on the basis of participant-reported clinical history obtained from a screening survey and a study questionnaire. Recovered participants in ImmuneRACE Cohort 3 were defined as having two consecutive negative NP/OP PCR tests, clearance from a healthcare professional, or resolution of symptoms. Mobile phlebotomists in the prospective study collected whole blood, serum and a nasopharyngeal or oropharyngeal swab from every participant. Additional blood draws and questionnaires over an approximately two-month period could optionally be provided by prospective study participants. Before DNA extraction, blood samples from the prospective study were shipped at room temperature or frozen.

The receptor's source is a woman between 18 and 30 years old who had recovered from COVID-19. Sequencing was done on a sample of PBMCs or T cells enriched from blood (not recorded which). The rearrangement combines TRBV11-3 with TRBJ2-6; the D segment could be TRBD1, given 5 matching bases. In nucleotides, the sequence is TGTGCCAGCAGCTTAGATCCGACAGCCCTACCCCGCTCTGGGGCCAACGTCCTGACTTTC. It encodes CASSLDPTALPRSGANVLTF.